These 22 T cell receptor beta chains originate from one sample sequenced in a study of blood T cell repertoires in COVID-19. Using immunoSEQ multiplex PCR, the repertoire was profiled, and TCRdb retains in-frame clones only, with some absent. Found here are approximately 240,000 clones, around 86% of them singletons; the top ten hold about 3%. The source material was peripheral blood. These receptors came from a woman aged 25 to 39 who had recovered from COVID-19.

This chain links TRBV9 with TRBJ2-1; 7 nucleotides align to TRBD1. Germline V gene sequence: CDR1 SGDLS, CDR2 YYNGEE. The CDR3 loop spans 14 amino acids. J lost 8 bases, V lost 0 bases, and 5 bases had no gene match. The CDR3 reads CASSVAGGSDEQFF. The CDR3 DNA is TGTGCCAGCAGCGTAGCAGGGGGTAGCGATGAGCAGTTCTTC.

V usage is TRBV7-9 and J usage is TRBJ2-2, with 7 bases matching TRBD2. Germline CDR1 SEHNR, CDR2 FQNEAQ (reference sequence). The junction had 5 bases not matched to a gene; V was cut back by 1 base and J by 0 bases. This CDR3 region has 17 residues. The CDR3 nucleotides read TGTGCCAGCAGCTTAGTCGGGGGGAAAGCGAACACCGGGGAGCTGTTTTTT. It is translated as CASSLVGGKANTGELFF.

At least ten counts were recorded for this clone. The chain links TRBV21-1 to TRBJ2-5; the table's D call, TRBD1, has no DNA check behind it. TRBV21-1 is noted as a pseudogene. This CDR3 region has 17 residues. In nucleotides, the CDR3 is TGTGCCAGCAGCAATTCCCGGACAGGAACACCACGAGAGACCCAGTACTTC. Its protein product is CASSNSRTGTPRETQYF.

This chain uses TRBV11-3 with TRBJ2-2; possible D gene TRBD1, 6 bases. With 5 bases removed from V and 6 bases from J, the gap between germline ends came to 13 bases. Germline V gene lookup returns CDR1 SGHNT and CDR2 YENEEA. CDR3 length: 14 residues. CDR3 sequence reads: CASSPQGRAGELFF. CDR3 bases: TGTGCCAGCAGCCCCCAGGGGCGCGCCGGGGAGCTGTTTTTT.

The chain joins TRBV7-2 to TRBJ2-1, with TRBD1 matching 7 bases. The CDR3 contains 15 residues. J lost 10 bases, V lost 6 bases, and 15 bases had no gene match. Germline-derived CDR1 and CDR2 are SGHTA and FQGNSA. CDR3 in amino acids: CASSVQGTMNEEQFF. The CDR3 region has the DNA TGTGCCAGCAGTGTACAGGGGACAATGAATGAGGAGCAGTTCTTC.

The chain links TRBV10-3 to TRBJ2-7; 7 nucleotides line up with TRBD1. Trimming removed 3 bases from V and 3 bases from J; junction bases left unmatched: 14. Germline V lookup: CDR1 ENHRY, CDR2 SYGVKD. CDR3 size: 17 residues. The CDR3 coding sequence is TGTGCCATCAGTGATCCGGAGTCGACAGGGAGCTTCTACGAGCAGTACTTC. It yields the protein CAISDPESTGSFYEQYF.

This clone was detected many times. The chain is built from TRBV9 and TRBJ2-3; the D gene is possibly TRBD2 (7 bases). This CDR3 contains 15 residues. In germline, CDR1 is SGDLS, CDR2 YYNGEE. Trimming removed 4 bases at V and 1 base at J, with 13 bases between. The CDR3 here is CASSYGGAGTDTQYF. The CDR3 nucleotides are TGTGCCAGCAGCTATGGGGGGGCTGGCACAGATACGCAGTATTTT.

The chain couples TRBV4-1 to TRBJ2-7, with 10 bases matching TRBD2. The junction had 11 bases not matched to a gene; V was cut back by 0 bases and J by 3 bases. Germline assignment: CDR1 MGHRA and CDR2 YSYEKL. This CDR3 has 18 residues. CDR3 residues: CASSQDALAGDFLYEQYF. As DNA, the CDR3 is TGCGCCAGCAGCCAAGATGCCCTAGCGGGGGACTTCCTCTACGAGCAGTACTTC.

CDR3 sequence reads: CASSLVAGRRDEQFF. The CDR3 DNA reads TGTGCCAGCAGCTTAGTTGCGGGTCGGCGGGATGAGCAGTTCTTC. The rearrangement uses TRBV11-2 and TRBJ2-1; D may be TRBD2 (5 bases). V shed 1 base and J shed 8 bases, with 15 bases lying between them. The CDR3 loop spans 15 amino acids. From germline, CDR1 is SGHAT and CDR2 FQNNGV.

The chain carries TRBV18 and TRBJ1-6, with D possibly TRBD1 on 6 matching bases. The V and J ends lost 3 bases and 5 bases respectively, with 14 bases between them. Looked up from germline, CDR1 is KGHSH and CDR2 is LQKENI. This CDR3 has 16 residues. CDR3 sequence: CASSPTGPLDNSPLHF. For the CDR3, the DNA is TGTGCCAGCTCACCCACAGGGCCTCTAGATAATTCACCCCTCCACTTT. The variable domain in full, with the rest retrieved from reference TRBV18 and TRBJ1-6, is NAGVMQNPRHLVRRRGQEARLRCSPMKGHSHVYWYRQLPEEGLKFMVYLQKENIIDESGMPKERFSAEFPKEGPSILRIQQVVRGDSAAYFCASSPTGPLDNSPLHFGNGTRLTVT.

This chain joins TRBV7-2 and TRBJ2-3; no firm D call. CDR3 length: 13 amino acids. The V and J ends lost 5 bases and 8 bases respectively, with 14 bases between them. The germline V gene has CDR1 SGHTA and CDR2 FQGNSA. For the CDR3, the DNA is TGTGCCAGCAGCGGTGGCGGCGGCACTACGCAGTATTTT. This gives the protein CASSGGGGTTQYF.

The chain recombines TRBV19 with TRBJ2-5, with 7 bases identical to TRBD2. Per germline, CDR1 LNHDA and CDR2 SQIVND (reference sequence). The CDR3 consists of 15 residues. V was pared by 6 bases and J by 3 bases, with 10 bases of the junction left unmatched. The CDR3 DNA reads as TGTGCCAGTAGCGCACGCAGCGGGGTTAAAGAGACCCAGTACTTC. Protein sequence: CASSARSGVKETQYF.

J is TRBJ2-7 and V is TRBV10-3, with no clear D. V lost 4 bases to trimming and J lost 3 bases, with 4 bases between them. The CDR3 spans 11 residues. CDR1 and CDR2 from the germline V gene are ENHRY and SYGVKD. The CDR3 DNA reads TGTGCCATCAGTGGGAGCTACGAGCAGTACTTC. Its translation: CAISGSYEQYF.

The CDR3 nucleotides read TGTGCCAGCACACCGCTAAGCTCCTACGAGCAGTACTTC. Protein sequence: CASTPLSSYEQYF. The genes are TRBV7-9 and TRBJ2-7; D ambiguous. The CDR3 has 13 residues. Trimming shortened V by 7 bases and J by 0 bases, and 10 bases separated the two germline ends. Germline V lookup: CDR1 SEHNR, CDR2 FQNEAQ (reference sequence).

This chain joins TRBV18 and TRBJ1-1; D is unresolved. The germline gives CDR1 KGHSH, CDR2 LQKENI. CDR3 length equals 15 residues. The V end lost 3 bases, the J end lost 0 bases, and 11 bases lay between the germline ends. CDR3 DNA: TGTGCCAGCTCACCCTCGACAAAACTGAACACTGAAGCTTTCTTT. This encodes CASSPSTKLNTEAFF.

The chain has TRBV12-1 and TRBJ2-3; the DNA was not used to check the table's D call, TRBD2. TRBV12-1 is a recognized pseudogene. CDR3 length: 16 residues. This chain's CDR3 is CASSTLGGASTDTQYF. The CDR3 nucleotides are TGTGCCAGCAGCACACTCGGGGGGGCTAGCACAGATACGCAGTATTTT.

For this clone: The same CDR3 arises from other DNA sequences in this sample as well. This chain connects TRBV5-1 to TRBJ1-1; 7 positions match TRBD1. The V and J ends lost 2 bases and 1 base, in that order; junction bases with no gene match: 5. The V gene's germline CDR1 is SGHRS and CDR2 YFSETQ. This CDR3 is built from 15 residues. Written as DNA, the CDR3 is TGCGCCAGCAGCTTAGGGGGCGCAAGGAACACTGAAGCTTTCTTT. It yields the protein CASSLGGARNTEAFF.

This clone came up once. The same CDR3 can be traced to other DNA sequences in this sample. The chain couples TRBV9 to TRBJ1-5; perhaps TRBD1 as D (6 bases). CDR1 and CDR2 (germline): SGDLS, YYNGEE. V lost 0 bases to trimming and J lost 4 bases, with 8 bases between them. This CDR3 is 14 amino acids long. CDR3 coding DNA: TGTGCCAGCAGCGTAGGTACAGGGAATCAGCCCCAGCATTTT. Amino acids: CASSVGTGNQPQHF. The whole variable domain, filled in from reference TRBV9 and TRBJ1-5, reads DSGVTQTPKHLITATGQRVTLRCSPRSGDLSVYWYQQSLDQGLQFLIQYYNGEERAKGNILERFSAQQFPDLHSELNLSSLELGDSALYFCASSVGTGNQPQHFGDGTRLSIL.

Here the CDR3 reads CASSLVLGSEQYF. DNA of the CDR3: TGTGCCAGCAGCTTAGTCCTTGGCAGCGAGCAGTACTTC. V gene TRBV7-9 combines with J gene TRBJ2-7, with no clear D. The CDR3 sequence is 13 residues long. CDR1 SEHNR and CDR2 FQNEAQ come from the germline V gene (reference sequence). V shed 1 base and J shed 6 bases, with 10 bases lying between them.

V and J are TRBV5-4 and TRBJ2-5, with D possibly TRBD2 on 5 matching bases. The ends were cut back, 1 base at V and 5 bases at J, with 9 bases in the middle. Per the germline V gene, CDR1 is SGHNT and CDR2 is YYREEE (reference sequence). CDR3 size: 13 residues. The CDR3 loop is CASSLNPGETQYF. CDR3 DNA: TGTGCCAGCAGCTTGAACCCGGGGGAGACCCAGTACTTC. The variable domain in full, completed from reference TRBV5-4 and TRBJ2-5, reads ETGVTQSPTHLIKTRGQQVTLRCSSQSGHNTVSWYQQALGQGPQFIFQYYREEENGRGNFPPRFSGLQFPNYSSELNVNALELDDSALYLCASSLNPGETQYFGPGTRLLVL.

The chain joins TRBV6-5 to TRBJ1-2; D perhaps matches TRBD1 (6 bases). The germline V and J ends were trimmed by 6 bases and 5 bases, with 16 bases remaining between them. Per germline, CDR1 MNHEY and CDR2 SVGAGI. This CDR3 contains 14 residues. The CDR3 nucleotides are TGTGCCAGCAGGGCCGGGACAAGCCTTTATGGCTACACCTTC. It yields the protein CASRAGTSLYGYTF.

V gene TRBV27 combines with J gene TRBJ2-7; D is possibly TRBD1 (6 bases). This CDR3 comprises 14 residues. Germline V lookup: CDR1 MNHEY, CDR2 SMNVEV (reference sequence). The V end lost 3 bases, the J end lost 3 bases, and 12 bases lay between the germline ends. Here the CDR3 reads CASSLRTGNYEQYF. The CDR3 region has the DNA TGTGCCAGCAGTTTGCGCACAGGGAACTACGAGCAGTACTTC.